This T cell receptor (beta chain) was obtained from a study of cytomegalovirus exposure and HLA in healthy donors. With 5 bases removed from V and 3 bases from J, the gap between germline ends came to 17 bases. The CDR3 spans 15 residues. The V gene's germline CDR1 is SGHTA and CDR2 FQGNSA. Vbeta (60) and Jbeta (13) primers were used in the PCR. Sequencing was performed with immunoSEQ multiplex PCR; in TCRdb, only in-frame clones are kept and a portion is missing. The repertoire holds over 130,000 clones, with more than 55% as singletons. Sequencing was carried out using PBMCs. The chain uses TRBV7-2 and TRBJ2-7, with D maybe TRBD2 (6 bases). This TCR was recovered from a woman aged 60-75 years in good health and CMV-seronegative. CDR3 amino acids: CASSTRLGFVYEQYF. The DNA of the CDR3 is TGTGCCAGCAGCACCCGACTAGGGTTTGTCTACGAGCAGTACTTC.